The sequence of this T cell receptor beta chain was determined in a study of Tregs in tolerant kidney transplant recipients. Study results and limitations: The most relevant donor-specific Treg TCRbeta repertoire apparently came from expansion with activated donor B cells.

V lost 6 bases, J lost 4 bases, and 13 bases lay in between. The CDR3 runs 14 residues. Germline V CDR1 and CDR2: SNHLY, FYNNEI. Details on this clone: The target antigen is unknown.

TCRdb's table, derived via immunoSEQ multiplex PCR, lists solely in-frame clones and lacks some. This table holds some 250,000 clones, around 81% found once. Thawed PBMCs were FACS-sorted into unstimulated CD4+CD25+CD127- regulatory T cells, CD4+CD25- non-regulatory cells, CD4 and CD8 cells. The receptor's source is a human donor in good health. V usage is TRBV2 and J usage is TRBJ2-1; D is possibly TRBD2 (6 bases). Sequencing was carried out using CD4+ T cells from blood. The CDR3 DNA follows: TGTGCCAGCAGGCTATCTAGCGAATACAATGAGCAGTTCTTC. The encoded protein is CASRLSSEYNEQFF.